This entry features one TCR beta chain sequence. Other DNA sequences in this specimen translate into the identical CDR3. The data derive from a study of blood T cell repertoires in COVID-19. Assay: immunoSEQ multiplex PCR; the TCRdb copy retains only in-frame clones and omits some. The sample lists a few hundred thousand clones; around 85% were seen once. CDR3 length equals 13 residues. Germline CDR1 reads LNHDA; CDR2 reads SQIVND (reference sequence). Trimming left V 4 bases short and J 2 bases short, with 8 bases between. The chain is built from TRBV19 and TRBJ1-2, with D possibly TRBD1 on 6 matching bases. This sequence originates from a man aged 55 to 70 with acute or convalescent COVID-19. Sequenced input: peripheral blood. CDR3 residues: CASSTTGNYGYTF. In nucleotides, the CDR3 is TGTGCCAGTAGTACTACAGGGAACTATGGCTACACCTTC. The full variable domain, rest sourced from reference TRBV19 and TRBJ1-2, is DGGITQSPKYLFRKEGQNVTLSCEQNLNHDAMYWYRQDPGQGLRLIYYSQIVNDFQKGDIAEGYSVSREKKESFPLTVTSAQKNPTAFYLCASSTTGNYGYTFGSGTRLTVV.